The 30 T cell receptor beta chains reported below all come from one sample, sequenced in a study of shared clonotypes between healthy human individuals. Using immunoSEQ multiplex PCR, the repertoire was profiled, and TCRdb retains in-frame clones only, with some absent. The repertoire consists of around 550,000 clones, with about 95% occurring once and the leading ten covering 0.06%. Sequencing input: naive CD4+ T cells sorted from blood. Subset noted: CD45RA+ positively selected. These receptors came from a woman under 40 in good health.

The rearrangement links TRBV5-4 to TRBJ2-2, with no clear D. Germline CDR1 reads SGHNT; CDR2 reads YYREEE (reference sequence). The CDR3 is 14 residues long. V lost 5 bases, J lost 5 bases, and 13 bases lay in between. The CDR3 spells CASSYPTVTGELFF. The CDR3, as DNA: TGTGCCAGCAGTTACCCCACAGTGACCGGGGAGCTGTTTTTT. Looking up the rest from reference TRBV5-4 and TRBJ2-2 gives the full variable domain: ETGVTQSPTHLIKTRGQQVTLRCSSQSGHNTVSWYQQALGQGPQFIFQYYREEENGRGNFPPRFSGLQFPNYSSELNVNALELDDSALYLCASSYPTVTGELFFGEGSRLTVL.

The V and J genes are TRBV19 and TRBJ1-3; a weak D match, TRBD1 (5 bases). V shed 6 bases and J shed 4 bases, with 10 bases lying between them. From germline, CDR1 is LNHDA and CDR2 SQIVND (reference sequence). The CDR3 has 13 residues. The CDR3 DNA is TGTGCCAGTAGAGGGGCACCCGGAAACACCATATATTTT. It yields the protein CASRGAPGNTIYF.

This rearrangement joins TRBV10-3 to TRBJ2-2; weak D call: TRBD2 (6 bases). The length of the CDR3 is 17 residues. CDR1 is ENHRY, CDR2 SYGVKD, per germline. Trimming took 2 bases from V and 0 from J, leaving 13 bases between them. In DNA, the CDR3 is TGTGCCATCAGTGAGATCGCTAGCGCTGCGAACACCGGGGAGCTGTTTTTT. It specifies CAISEIASAANTGELFF.

V usage is TRBV7-9 and J usage is TRBJ1-4; weak D call: TRBD1 (5 bases). From germline, CDR1 is SEHNR and CDR2 FQNEAQ (reference sequence). The germline V and J ends were trimmed by 0 bases and 7 bases, with 6 bases remaining between them. CDR3 length equals 13 residues. CDR3 nucleotide sequence: TGTGCCAGCAGCTTAGCAAGGGGTGAAAAACTGTTTTTT. It codes for CASSLARGEKLFF.

The chain is built from TRBV28 and TRBJ1-1, with unresolved D. This CDR3 region has 12 residues. V was pared by 8 bases and J by 7 bases, with 14 bases between. The V gene's germline CDR1 is MDHEN and CDR2 SYDVKM. DNA for the CDR3: TGTGCCAGCGGTGAGGGATGGGGTGAAGCTTTCTTT. It translates to CASGEGWGEAFF.

This chain joins TRBV27 and TRBJ1-6; D remains unclear. CDR1 is MNHEY and CDR2 is SMNVEV in the germline V gene (reference sequence). This CDR3 region has 15 residues. The ends were cut back, 6 bases at V and 7 bases at J, with 16 bases in the middle. CDR3 DNA: TGTGCCAGCAGCCCCATCGAGACCAGGAATTCACCCCTCCACTTT. Translating gives CASSPIETRNSPLHF.

As to this clone: Other DNA sequences in the sample encode the same CDR3. In DNA, the CDR3 is TGTGCCAGCAGTTACTCGGGGGCAACTAATGAAAAACTGTTTTTT. Translation: CASSYSGATNEKLFF. The J gene is TRBJ1-4, the V gene TRBV6-5, with a possible D match to TRBD1 (5 bases). The V end was cut by 0 bases, the J end by 0 bases, with 5 bases between. The germline CDR1 and CDR2 sequences are MNHEY and SVGAGI. The CDR3 extends over 15 amino acids.

The J gene is TRBJ1-5, the V gene TRBV28, with D unresolved. Germline CDR1 reads MDHEN; CDR2 reads SYDVKM. V was shortened by 3 bases and J by 6 bases, with 15 bases between the two germline ends. The CDR3 spans 15 residues. DNA for the CDR3: TGTGCCAGCAGTTTGGATCCGGGTAGCGGTCAGCCCCAGCATTTT. Translation: CASSLDPGSGQPQHF.

The chain is built from TRBV10-3 and TRBJ2-5; the D gene is possibly TRBD2 (5 bases). The V gene's germline CDR1 is ENHRY and CDR2 SYGVKD. CDR3 length: 13 amino acids. The CDR3 DNA sequence: TGTGCAATCGGGAACAGAGACCAAGAGACCCAGTACTTC. It codes for CAIGNRDQETQYF.

The chain employs TRBV5-1 and TRBJ2-7, with TRBD2 matching 14 bases. Trimming cost V 4 bases and J 1 base; bases outside gene matches: 10. CDR3 length equals 18 residues. From germline, CDR1 is SGHRS and CDR2 YFSETQ. CDR3 nucleotides: TGCGCCAGCAGCGGACCGCCCGGGACTAGCGGGAGTTCCTACGAGCAGTACTTC. Translated, it gives CASSGPPGTSGSSYEQYF.

The chain employs TRBV7-8 and TRBJ2-1, with 8 bases lining up with TRBD1. This CDR3 has 17 amino acids. The V and J ends lost 5 bases and 0 bases, in that order; junction bases with no gene match: 9. The germline CDR1 and CDR2 sequences are SGHVS and FQNEAQ. CDR3 region: CASSPGTGSSSYNEQFF. CDR3 DNA: TGTGCCAGCAGCCCAGGGACAGGTTCGAGCTCCTACAATGAGCAGTTCTTC.

The CDR3 nucleotides read TGTGCCAGCAGCTTAGGGGGACTAGCTGGAACCGGGGAGCTGTTTTTT. It yields the protein CASSLGGLAGTGELFF. The J gene is TRBJ2-2, the V gene TRBV7-6; the match to TRBD2 covers 9 bases. The CDR3 contains 16 residues. Germline loops: CDR1 SGHVS, CDR2 FNYEAQ. Trimming removed 1 base from V and 5 bases from J; junction bases left unmatched: 5.

The chain couples TRBV19 to TRBJ1-4; D is unclear. The CDR3 is 14 residues long. Trimming cost V 3 bases and J 5 bases, with 10 bases left between them. Germline CDR1 and CDR2: LNHDA and SQIVND (reference sequence). The chain's CDR3 is CASSIPRENEKLFF. In DNA form, the CDR3 reads TGTGCCAGTAGTATTCCGAGAGAAAATGAAAAACTGTTTTTT.

This chain connects TRBV5-8 to TRBJ2-6, with 7 bases fitting TRBD1. Trimming took 0 bases from V and 0 from J; bases not matched to a gene: 9. Germline-derived CDR1 and CDR2 are SGHTS and YDEGEE. This CDR3 is built from 19 residues. CDR3 region: CASSLGPGQLFSGANVLTF. CDR3 coding DNA: TGTGCCAGCAGCTTGGGTCCGGGACAGTTATTCTCTGGGGCCAACGTCCTGACTTTC.

The chain couples TRBV5-1 to TRBJ2-7, with D maybe TRBD1 (6 bases). Trimming took 4 bases from V and 5 from J, leaving 13 bases between them. The CDR3 totals 13 residues. From germline, CDR1 is SGHRS and CDR2 YFSETQ. The CDR3 nucleotides read TGCGCCAGCAGCCCGAATCCAGGGGACGAGCAGTACTTC. As protein: CASSPNPGDEQYF. Full variable domain (remainder filled in from reference TRBV5-1 and TRBJ2-7): KAGVTQTPRYLIKTRGQQVTLSCSPISGHRSVSWYQQTPGQGLQFLFEYFSETQRNKGNFPGRFSGRQFSNSRSEMNVSTLELGDSALYLCASSPNPGDEQYFGPGTRLTVT.

This chain joins TRBV19 and TRBJ2-1, with D maybe TRBD1 (6 bases). The CDR3 spans 14 residues. With 5 bases removed from V and 6 bases from J, the gap between germline ends came to 14 bases. Germline CDR1 and CDR2: LNHDA and SQIVND (reference sequence). CDR3 DNA sequence: TGTGCCAGTAGTCGGCAGGGGCAGGGCAATGAGCAGTTCTTC. This translates into CASSRQGQGNEQFF.

In this sample, this clone turned up once. Within the sample, other DNA sequences also encode this same CDR3. The gene calls are TRBV15 and TRBJ2-7, with D perhaps TRBD1 (6 bases). The CDR3 has 15 residues. In germline, CDR1 is LNHNV, CDR2 YYDKDF (reference sequence). Trimming cost V 3 bases and J 6 bases, with 18 bases left between them. DNA for the CDR3: TGTGCCACCAGCAGGGTGCGGCAGGGGTCAGCCGAGCAGTACTTC. Translation: CATSRVRQGSAEQYF.

The chain combines TRBV5-4 with TRBJ2-2, with TRBD1 identical over 9 bases. The CDR3 is 16 residues long. Looked up from germline, CDR1 is SGHNT and CDR2 is YYREEE (reference sequence). The V and J ends lost 4 bases and 0 bases, in that order; junction bases with no gene match: 4. CDR3 bases: TGTGCCAGCAGCAGGGACAGGGACCCGAACACCGGGGAGCTGTTTTTT. Its translation: CASSRDRDPNTGELFF.

The chain couples TRBV4-1 to TRBJ1-5; no definite D call. CDR3 length: 15 amino acids. V was trimmed by 0 bases and J by 3 bases, leaving 9 bases between them. The germline V gene has CDR1 MGHRA and CDR2 YSYEKL. The CDR3 reads CASSQDYFYNQPQHF. CDR3 nucleotides: TGCGCCAGCAGCCAAGATTACTTTTACAATCAGCCCCAGCATTTT.

V and J are TRBV28 and TRBJ1-1; D perhaps matches TRBD1 (6 bases). This CDR3 spans 16 amino acids. CDR1 is MDHEN and CDR2 is SYDVKM in the germline V gene. The ends were cut back, 4 bases at V and 5 bases at J, with 20 bases in the middle. CDR3 residues: CASSSAWGRKGTEAFF. The CDR3 DNA reads TGTGCCAGCAGTTCCGCTTGGGGGCGCAAAGGGACTGAAGCTTTCTTT.

V and J are TRBV10-3 and TRBJ1-1; 9 nucleotides line up with TRBD1. Trimming took 2 bases from V and 4 from J; bases not matched to a gene: 5. There are 15 residues in the CDR3. Germline V lookup: CDR1 ENHRY, CDR2 SYGVKD. This CDR3 is CAISEAQGAGTEAFF. CDR3 DNA: TGTGCCATCAGTGAGGCACAGGGGGCTGGCACTGAAGCTTTCTTT.

The rearrangement uses TRBV10-3 and TRBJ1-1, with 11 bases identical to TRBD1. The CDR3 covers 15 residues. CDR1 ENHRY and CDR2 SYGVKD come from the germline V gene. After removal of 2 bases from V and 5 bases from J, the junction contained 4 bases not matched to a gene. In nucleotides, the CDR3 is TGTGCCATCAGTGAGCCGGGACAGGGGGGGACTGAAGCTTTCTTT. Protein: CAISEPGQGGTEAFF.

This chain joins TRBV2 and TRBJ1-1; D may be TRBD1 (6 bases). CDR1 SNHLY and CDR2 FYNNEI come from the germline V gene. V was shortened by 7 bases and J by 5 bases, with 17 bases between the two germline ends. CDR3 length: 14 amino acids. The CDR3: CASTRGGARTEAFF. The CDR3 DNA reads as TGTGCCAGCACGCGGGGGGGGGCGAGGACTGAAGCTTTCTTT.

The rearrangement links TRBV6-6 to TRBJ1-2, with D possibly TRBD1 on 5 matching bases. V was trimmed by 1 base and J by 8 bases, leaving 11 bases between them. The CDR3 is 13 residues long. Germline V gene sequence: CDR1 MNHNY, CDR2 SVGAGI (reference sequence). The CDR3 bases are TGTGCCAGCAGTTACTTGGAGGGGCACGGCTACACCTTC. Residues: CASSYLEGHGYTF.

The rearrangement joins TRBV5-4 to TRBJ1-6; TRBD1 matches at 7 bases. Germline values: CDR1 SGHNT, CDR2 YYREEE (reference sequence). After removal of 1 base from V and 10 bases from J, the junction contained 5 bases not matched to a gene. The CDR3 runs to 14 residues. The CDR3 region has the DNA TGTGCCAGCAGCTTGCAGGGGGTGGGATCACCCCTCCACTTT. Protein product: CASSLQGVGSPLHF.

This chain connects TRBV10-3 to TRBJ2-1; TRBD2 matches at 11 bases. The CDR3 totals 17 residues. V shed 3 bases, J shed 3 bases, and the junction held 7 bases outside the gene matches. Germline values: CDR1 ENHRY, CDR2 SYGVKD. In nucleotides, the CDR3 is TGTGCCATCAGTGACCCGTCGGGACTAGCGGTCTACAATGAGCAGTTCTTC. Amino acid sequence: CAISDPSGLAVYNEQFF.

The chain joins TRBV10-2 to TRBJ2-5, with 14 bases matching TRBD2. The germline CDR1 and CDR2 sequences are WSHSY and SAAADI. The CDR3 loop spans 15 amino acids. The junction had 4 bases not matched to a gene; V was cut back by 6 bases and J by 4 bases. The CDR3 loop is CASSEGLAGVETQYF. CDR3 sequence (DNA): TGCGCCAGCAGCGAGGGACTAGCGGGAGTAGAGACCCAGTACTTC.

The V call is TRBV28, the J call TRBJ1-2; D is ambiguous. The V end was cut by 2 bases, the J end by 4 bases, with 8 bases between. The CDR3 length is 13 residues. Germline V gives CDR1 MDHEN, CDR2 SYDVKM. The CDR3 reads CASSLDRPYGYTF. Here the CDR3 DNA reads TGTGCCAGCAGTTTAGACCGGCCCTATGGCTACACCTTC.

This chain uses TRBV6-6 with TRBJ1-1, with a tentative D call TRBD1 (5 bases). The CDR3 covers 13 residues. Trimming left V 4 bases short and J 1 base short, with 7 bases between. The germline V gene encodes CDR1 MNHNY and CDR2 SVGAGI (reference sequence). Written as DNA, the CDR3 is TGTGCCAGCAGTTCGACAGCGAACACTGAAGCTTTCTTT. Translation gives CASSSTANTEAFF.

The chain combines TRBV10-3 with TRBJ2-1, with D uncertain. V was cut by 1 base and J by 6 bases, with 7 bases left in between. The germline gives CDR1 ENHRY, CDR2 SYGVKD. CDR3 length: 13 residues. The CDR3 reads CAISELAGNEQFF. The CDR3 coding sequence is TGTGCCATCAGTGAGTTAGCAGGCAATGAGCAGTTCTTC.